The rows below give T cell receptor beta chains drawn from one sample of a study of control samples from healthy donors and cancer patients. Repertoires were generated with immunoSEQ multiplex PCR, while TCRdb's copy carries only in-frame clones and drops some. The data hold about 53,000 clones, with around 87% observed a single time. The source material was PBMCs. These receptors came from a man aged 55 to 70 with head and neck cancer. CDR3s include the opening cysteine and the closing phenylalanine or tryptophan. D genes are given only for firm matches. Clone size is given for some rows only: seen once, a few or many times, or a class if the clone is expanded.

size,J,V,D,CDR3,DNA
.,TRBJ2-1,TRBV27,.,CASSFRGGEQFF,TGTGCCAGCAGTTTTAGGGGTGGTGAGCAGTTCTTC
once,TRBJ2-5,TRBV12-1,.,CASSFFFREGLAKETQYF,TGTGCCAGCAGCTTTTTTTTTCGGGAGGGACTAGCGAAAGAGACCCAGTACTTC
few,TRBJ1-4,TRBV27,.,CASSMRRNEKLFF,TGTGCCAGCAGTATGCGACGTAATGAAAAACTGTTTTTT
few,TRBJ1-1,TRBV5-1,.,CASSSDGVFGTEAFF,TGCGCCAGCAGCTCTGACGGGGTCTTTGGGACTGAAGCTTTCTTT
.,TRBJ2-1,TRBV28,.,CASSFPAGGGSYNEQFF,TGTGCCAGCAGTTTCCCCGCCGGGGGTGGGTCCTACAATGAGCAGTTCTTC
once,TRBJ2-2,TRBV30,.,CAWSVRTGELFF,TGTGCCTGGAGTGTACGCACCGGGGAGCTGTTTTTT
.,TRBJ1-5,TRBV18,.,CASSLTPDKPQHF,TGTGCCAGCTCACTGACGCCTGATAAGCCCCAGCATTTT
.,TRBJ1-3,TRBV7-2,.,CASSSQQGAGNTIYF,TGTGCCAGCAGCTCGCAACAGGGAGCTGGAAACACCATATATTTT
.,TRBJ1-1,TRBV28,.,CASKENPMNTEAFF,TGTGCCAGCAAGGAGAACCCTATGAACACTGAAGCTTTCTTT
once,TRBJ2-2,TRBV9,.,CASSVAGDTGELFF,TGTGCCAGCAGCGTAGCGGGAGACACCGGGGAGCTGTTTTTT
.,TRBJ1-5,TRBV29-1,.,CSVESGFNQPQHF,TGCAGCGTTGAGAGCGGATTTAATCAGCCCCAGCATTTT
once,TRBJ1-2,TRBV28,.,CASLRRPLGYGYTF,TGTGCCAGCTTGAGGCGCCCCCTTGGCTATGGCTACACCTTC
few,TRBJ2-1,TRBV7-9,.,CASTTGGADGDEQFF,TGTGCCAGCACCACAGGGGGGGCAGATGGCGATGAGCAGTTCTTC
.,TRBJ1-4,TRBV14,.,CASSQVWTEEKLFF,TGTGCCAGCAGCCAAGTTTGGACCGAGGAAAAACTGTTTTTT
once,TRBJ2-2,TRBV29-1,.,CSVTPSGPGELFF,TGCAGCGTTACCCCCTCTGGGCCCGGGGAGCTGTTTTTT
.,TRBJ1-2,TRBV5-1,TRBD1,CASSFQGALTSYGYTF,TGCGCCAGCAGCTTCCAGGGGGCCCTGACCTCTTATGGCTACACCTTC
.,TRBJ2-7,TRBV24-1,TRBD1,CATSETGTGAEQYF,TGTGCCACCAGTGAAACCGGGACAGGGGCCGAGCAGTACTTC
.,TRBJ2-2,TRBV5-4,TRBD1,CASSPPDRGRFGELFF,TGTGCCAGCAGCCCACCGGACAGGGGGCGCTTCGGGGAGCTGTTTTTT
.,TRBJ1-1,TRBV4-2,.,CASSGQINTEAFF,TGTGCCAGCAGCGGACAGATTAACACTGAAGCTTTCTTT
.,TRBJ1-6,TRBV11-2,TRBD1,CASSLAGGGSPLHF,TGTGCCAGCAGCTTGGCAGGGGGAGGTTCACCCCTCCACTTT
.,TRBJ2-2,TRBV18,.,CASSPFESQGTGELFF,TGTGCCAGCTCACCATTCGAAAGTCAGGGCACCGGGGAGCTGTTTTTT
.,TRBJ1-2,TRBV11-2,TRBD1,CASSGTGARYHGYTF,TGTGCCAGCAGCGGGACAGGGGCCCGATATCATGGCTACACCTTC
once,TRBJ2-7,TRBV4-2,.,CASSQGDSYEQYF,TGTGCCAGCAGCCAGGGGGACTCCTACGAGCAGTACTTC
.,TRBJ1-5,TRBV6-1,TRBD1,CASSERGQGHQPQHF,TGTGCCAGCAGTGAAAGGGGACAGGGACATCAGCCCCAGCATTTT
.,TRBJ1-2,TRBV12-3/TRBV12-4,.,CASSLGDGYTF,TGTGCCAGCAGTCTAGGGGATGGCTACACCTTC
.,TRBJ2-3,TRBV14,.,CASSPRVGTTDTQYF,TGTGCCAGCAGCCCGAGGGTAGGGACCACAGATACGCAGTATTTT
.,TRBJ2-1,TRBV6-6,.,CASSYSTASEQFF,TGTGCCAGCAGTTACTCGACTGCCTCTGAGCAGTTCTTC
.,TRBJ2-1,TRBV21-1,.,CASSKEGKPRDREGGSVGYNEQFF,TGTGCCAGCAGCAAAGAAGGGAAACCTAGGGACAGGGAAGGTGGCAGTGTTGGCTACAATGAGCAGTTCTTC
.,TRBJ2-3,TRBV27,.,CASRKRLRPSNTDTQYF,TGTGCCAGCAGGAAAAGACTAAGACCTTCGAACACAGATACGCAATATTTT
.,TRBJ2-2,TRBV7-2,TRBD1,CASRPRTGGAGELFF,TGTGCCAGCAGACCCCGGACAGGGGGGGCCGGGGAGCTGTTTTTT
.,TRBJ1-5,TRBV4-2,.,CASSQDGATNQPQHF,TGTGCCAGCAGCCAAGACGGAGCAACTAATCAGCCCCAGCATTTT
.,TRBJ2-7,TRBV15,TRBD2,CATSRGTSGTYEQYF,TGTGCCACCAGCAGAGGGACTAGCGGCACCTACGAGCAGTACTTC
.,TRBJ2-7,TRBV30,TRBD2,CAWSVVLASGNHEQYF,TGTGCCTGGAGTGTAGTGTTGGCTAGCGGGAACCACGAGCAGTACTTC
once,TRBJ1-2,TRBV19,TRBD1,CASSMWDSSLGYTF,TGTGCCAGTAGTATGTGGGACAGTTCTCTCGGCTACACCTTC
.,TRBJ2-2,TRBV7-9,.,CASAGPRHGELFF,TGTGCCAGCGCGGGGCCACGACACGGGGAGCTGTTTTTT
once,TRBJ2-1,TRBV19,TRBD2,CASSETSGRIQFF,TGTGCCAGTAGTGAGACTAGCGGGAGGATTCAGTTCTTC
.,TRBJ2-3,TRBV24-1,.,CATSESWTAQTDTQYF,TGTGCCACCAGTGAATCCTGGACAGCGCAAACAGATACGCAGTATTTT
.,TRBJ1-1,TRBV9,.,CASSVDGREATEAFF,TGTGCCAGCAGCGTAGACGGCAGGGAGGCCACTGAAGCTTTCTTT
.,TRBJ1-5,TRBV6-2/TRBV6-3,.,CASSYGRLNQPQHF,TGTGCCAGCAGTTATGGACGGCTCAATCAGCCCCAGCATTTT
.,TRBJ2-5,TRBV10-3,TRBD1,CATNRGEQETQYF,TGTGCCACAAACAGGGGGGAGCAAGAGACCCAGTACTTC
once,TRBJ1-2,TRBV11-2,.,CASSLVTTHGEGGYTF,TGTGCCAGCAGCTTAGTGACAACTCATGGGGAGGGCGGCTACACCTTC
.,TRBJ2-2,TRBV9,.,CASSVGHANTGELFF,TGTGCCAGCAGCGTAGGACACGCGAACACCGGGGAGCTGTTTTTT
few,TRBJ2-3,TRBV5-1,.,CASSPGALQSLTDTQYF,TGCGCCAGCAGCCCGGGCGCCCTCCAGTCACTCACAGATACGCAGTATTTT
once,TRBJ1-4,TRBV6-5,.,CASTPGHKRNEKLFF,TGTGCCAGCACACCCGGACATAAGCGTAATGAAAAACTGTTTTTT
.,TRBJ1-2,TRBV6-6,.,CASSYRTLNEYGYTF,TGTGCCAGCAGTTATCGGACGCTTAATGAGTATGGCTACACCTTC
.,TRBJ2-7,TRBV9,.,CASSVGPLIDEQYF,TGTGCCAGCAGCGTAGGGCCCTTAATAGACGAGCAGTACTTC
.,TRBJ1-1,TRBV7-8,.,CASSLKGARGTEAFF,TGTGCCAGCAGCTTAAAAGGGGCCAGGGGCACTGAAGCTTTCTTT
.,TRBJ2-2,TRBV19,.,CASSTSRNTGELFF,TGTGCCAGTAGTACGTCACGGAACACCGGGGAGCTGTTTTTT
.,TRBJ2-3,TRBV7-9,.,CASSLYEGDTQYF,TGTGCCAGCAGCTTATACGAGGGGGATACGCAGTATTTT
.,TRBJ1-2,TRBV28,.,CASSPAVNYGYTF,TGTGCCAGCAGTCCTGCCGTGAACTATGGCTACACCTTC
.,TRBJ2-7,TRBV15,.,CATSRGSTGRNEQYF,TGTGCCACCAGCAGAGGGTCGACAGGACGGAACGAGCAGTACTTC
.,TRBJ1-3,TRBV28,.,CASSFPGQGNTIYF,TGTGCCAGCAGTTTCCCTGGGCAGGGAAACACCATATATTTT
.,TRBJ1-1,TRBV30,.,CAWEKQGHEAFF,TGTGCCTGGGAGAAACAGGGACACGAAGCTTTCTTT
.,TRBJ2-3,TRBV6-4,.,CASSDGYRDTQYF,TGTGCCAGCAGTGACGGGTATCGCGATACGCAGTATTTT